This T cell receptor (beta chain) came from a study of blood T cells in healthy people across ages. Study background: Capturing about one barcoded beta molecule per two T cells was achieved by template switching.

V lost 9 bases to trimming and J lost 3 bases; unmatched junction nucleotides: 8. The CDR3 is made up of 14 amino acids. CDR1 SGHTA and CDR2 FQGNSA come from the germline V gene. This clonotype was observed a few times. A J-beta primer mix and a sample-barcoded 5' primer were used in a second PCR of about 7 to 11 cycles. Each of the cDNA molecules was tagged by a template-switch adaptor with 12 random nucleotides. TCRdb re-analysed the 5' RACE reads in MiXCR, keeping a single row per CDR3 protein. The sample carries hundreds of thousands of distinct CDR3 sequences, 44% recorded once. The chain has TRBV7-2 and TRBJ2-7; 10 nucleotides match TRBD2. The sequenced material came from blood. The receptor's source is a man in his sixties in good health. CDR3 protein: CASRSPSGGYEQYF. The CDR3 region has the DNA TGTGCCAGTCGATCGCCTAGCGGGGGCTACGAGCAGTACTTC.